One sample yielded the 14 T cell receptor beta chains listed below, sequenced in a study of OX40 agonist ivuxolimab in advanced cancers. Data came from immunoSEQ multiplex PCR; TCRdb stores just in-frame clones and leaves some out. The sample lists 30,000 to 40,000 clones, about four fifths occurring once. The material was CD4+ or CD8+ T cells sorted from blood, obtained in a trial of the OX40 agonist ivuxolimab. These receptors all come from an adult with an advanced solid tumor such as melanoma, head and neck, liver or kidney cancer.

In DNA form, the CDR3 reads TGCGCCAGCAGCCAAGATCGGGGGCCCCAAGAGACCCAGTACTTC. It specifies CASSQDRGPQETQYF. The chain joins TRBV4-1 to TRBJ2-5; D tentatively fits TRBD1 or TRBD2 (6 bases each). The CDR3 runs to 15 residues. Per the germline V gene, CDR1 is MGHRA and CDR2 is YSYEKL. The ends were cut back, 0 bases at V and 1 base at J, with 9 bases in the middle.

This clone was detected once. The rearrangement uses TRBV6-6 and TRBJ2-3; D assignment may be TRBD1 or TRBD2 (5 bases each). The V end was cut by 6 bases, the J end by 4 bases, with 14 bases between. Looked up from germline, CDR1 is MNHNY and CDR2 is SVGAGI (reference sequence). This CDR3 contains 14 residues. The DNA of the CDR3 is TGTGCCAGCAGGGGGACCCTCCAGCCAGATACGCAGTATTTT. Translating gives CASRGTLQPDTQYF.

The chain joins TRBV5-1 to TRBJ2-7; tentatively, D is TRBD2 (6 bases). From germline, CDR1 is SGHRS and CDR2 YFSETQ. V dropped 4 bases and J dropped 3 bases, with 11 bases sitting between them. The CDR3 covers 13 residues. The CDR3 protein is CASSLKAGYEQYF. The DNA for the CDR3 is TGCGCCAGCAGCCTGAAAGCGGGCTACGAGCAGTACTTC.

As regards this clone: Relative to the germline gene, one junction end is altered; a read error may explain this. The chain is built from TRBV4-2 and TRBJ2-1; D not resolved. This CDR3 contains 13 residues. Per the germline V gene, CDR1 is LGHNA and CDR2 is YNFKEQ. The CDR3 DNA is TGTGCCAGCAGCCAGGATTCCTCCAATGAGCAGTTCTTC. It specifies CASSQDSSNEQFF.

The rearrangement uses TRBV19 and TRBJ2-5, with 9 bases that match TRBD2. This CDR3 has 17 amino acids. Losses at the gene ends were 3 bases for V and 1 base for J; bases not matched to a gene: 9. CDR1 is LNHDA, CDR2 SQIVND, per germline (reference sequence). The CDR3 DNA reads TGTGCCAGTAGTATCCCGGGAGCGGGGGGCCCCCAAGAGACCCAGTACTTC. Protein sequence: CASSIPGAGGPQETQYF.

The V call is TRBV7-2, the J call TRBJ2-3; a weak D match, TRBD1 (6 bases). V lost 1 base and J lost 0, with 11 bases in between. The length of the CDR3 is 16 residues. Germline V gene lookup returns CDR1 SGHTA and CDR2 FQGNSA. CDR3 sequence: CASSLVGTTSTDTQYF. The CDR3 coding sequence is TGTGCCAGCAGCTTAGTTGGGACAACTAGCACAGATACGCAGTATTTT.

V is TRBV11-2 and J is TRBJ2-7; the D gene is possibly TRBD2 (6 bases). Per the germline V gene, CDR1 is SGHAT and CDR2 is FQNNGV. The CDR3 spans 16 residues. With 5 bases removed from V and 1 base from J, the gap between germline ends came to 18 bases. The CDR3 loop reads CASSALASDLSYEQYF. For the CDR3, the DNA is TGTGCCAGCAGCGCGTTGGCTAGCGACCTGTCCTACGAGCAGTACTTC.

The chain carries TRBV6-4 and TRBJ1-1, with TRBD1 matching 10 bases. The CDR3 consists of 14 residues. Germline loops: CDR1 MRHNA, CDR2 SNTAGT. V lost 6 bases to trimming and J lost 5 bases; unmatched junction nucleotides: 6. The CDR3 sequence: CASRTGGADTEAFF. The CDR3 coding sequence is TGTGCCAGCAGGACAGGGGGCGCGGATACTGAAGCTTTCTTT.

The chain combines TRBV5-6 with TRBJ1-2; TRBD1 agrees at 10 bases. With 4 bases clipped from V and 4 bases from J, the junction kept 4 bases outside the gene matches. There are 14 residues in the CDR3. CDR1 and CDR2 from the germline V gene are SGHDT and YYEEEE. The CDR3 DNA follows: TGTGCCAGCAGCACGACAGGGGGCCTCTATGGCTACACCTTC. Its translation: CASSTTGGLYGYTF. Variable domain in full (rest from reference TRBV5-6 and TRBJ1-2): DAGVTQSPTHLIKTRGQQVTLRCSPKSGHDTVSWYQQALGQGPQFIFQYYEEEERQRGNFPDRFSGHQFPNYSSELNVNALLLGDSALYLCASSTTGGLYGYTFGSGTRLTVV.

The chain joins TRBV9 to TRBJ2-5, with 8 bases that match TRBD1. The V gene's germline CDR1 is SGDLS and CDR2 YYNGEE. J lost 0 bases, V lost 4 bases, and 5 bases had no gene match. This CDR3 comprises 15 residues. DNA for the CDR3: TGTGCCAGCAGCTTGACAGGGGCCCACCAAGAGACCCAGTACTTC. Translated: CASSLTGAHQETQYF. Combining the CDR3 with reference TRBV9 and TRBJ2-5 gives the whole variable domain DSGVTQTPKHLITATGQRVTLRCSPRSGDLSVYWYQQSLDQGLQFLIQYYNGEERAKGNILERFSAQQFPDLHSELNLSSLELGDSALYFCASSLTGAHQETQYFGPGTRLLVL.

This clone appeared once. The V call is TRBV11-2, the J call TRBJ1-5; no definite D call. Germline V gives CDR1 SGHAT, CDR2 FQNNGV. Trimming took off 0 bases at V and 5 bases at J, with 5 bases between the two ends. The CDR3 totals 13 residues. Written as DNA, the CDR3 is TGTGCCAGCAGCTTAGACCGGTATCAGCCCCAGCATTTT. It is translated as CASSLDRYQPQHF.

V and J are TRBV7-6 and TRBJ1-6; D remains ambiguous. Trimming took 5 bases from V and 7 from J, leaving 12 bases between them. Germline CDR1 SGHVS, CDR2 FNYEAQ. There are 14 residues in the CDR3. CDR3 region: CASSPSDTNSPLHF. The CDR3 nucleotides are TGTGCCAGCAGCCCCAGTGATACCAATTCACCCCTCCACTTT.

This rearrangement joins TRBV7-3 to TRBJ2-1; 8 bases agree with TRBD2. There are 15 residues in the CDR3. The J segment lost 9 bases and the V segment lost 5 bases, leaving 12 bases of the junction unmatched. Germline V CDR1 and CDR2: SGHTA, FQGTGA. The CDR3 DNA reads TGTGCCAGCAGCCCCTCCGGGAGGGAGACGGGTGAGCAGTTCTTC. This translates into CASSPSGRETGEQFF.

This chain connects TRBV2 to TRBJ2-1; D call uncertain. In germline, CDR1 is SNHLY, CDR2 FYNNEI. The CDR3 extends over 11 amino acids. V lost 7 bases and J lost 4, with 5 bases in between. This CDR3 reads CASIRYNEQFF. The CDR3 DNA reads TGTGCCAGCATCAGATACAATGAGCAGTTCTTC.